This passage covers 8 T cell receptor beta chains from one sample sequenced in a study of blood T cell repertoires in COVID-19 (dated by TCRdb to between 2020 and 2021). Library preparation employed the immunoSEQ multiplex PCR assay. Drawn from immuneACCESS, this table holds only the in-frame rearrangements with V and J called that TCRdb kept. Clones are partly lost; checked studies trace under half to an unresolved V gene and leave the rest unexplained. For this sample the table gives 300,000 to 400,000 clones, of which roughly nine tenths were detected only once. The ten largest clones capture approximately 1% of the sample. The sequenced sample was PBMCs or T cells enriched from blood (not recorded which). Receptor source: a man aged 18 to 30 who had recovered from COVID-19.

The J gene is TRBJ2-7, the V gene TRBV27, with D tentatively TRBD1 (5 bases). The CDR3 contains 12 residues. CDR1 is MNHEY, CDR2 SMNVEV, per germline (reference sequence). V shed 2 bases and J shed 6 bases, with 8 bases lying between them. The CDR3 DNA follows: TGTGCCAGCAGTTTAAAGGGGCGCGAGCAGTACTTC. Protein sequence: CASSLKGREQYF.

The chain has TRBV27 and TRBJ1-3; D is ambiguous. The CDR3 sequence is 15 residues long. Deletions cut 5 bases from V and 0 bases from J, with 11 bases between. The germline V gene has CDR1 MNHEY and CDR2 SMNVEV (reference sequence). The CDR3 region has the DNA TGTGCCAGCAGTCTCCAATATAGCTCTGGAAACACCATATATTTT. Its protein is CASSLQYSSGNTIYF.

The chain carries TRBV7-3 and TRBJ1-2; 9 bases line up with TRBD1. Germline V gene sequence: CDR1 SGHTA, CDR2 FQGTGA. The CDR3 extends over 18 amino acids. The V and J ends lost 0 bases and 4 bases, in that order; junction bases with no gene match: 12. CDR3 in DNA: TGTGCCAGCAGCTTAACCCTGCGGGAGGACAGGGGAATCTATGGCTACACCTTC. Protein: CASSLTLREDRGIYGYTF.

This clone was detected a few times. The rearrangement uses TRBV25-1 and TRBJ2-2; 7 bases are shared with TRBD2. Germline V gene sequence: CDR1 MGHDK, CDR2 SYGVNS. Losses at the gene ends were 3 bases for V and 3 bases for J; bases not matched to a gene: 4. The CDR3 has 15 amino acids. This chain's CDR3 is CASSDGSGDTGELFF. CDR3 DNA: TGTGCCAGCAGTGACGGGAGCGGGGACACCGGGGAGCTGTTTTTT.

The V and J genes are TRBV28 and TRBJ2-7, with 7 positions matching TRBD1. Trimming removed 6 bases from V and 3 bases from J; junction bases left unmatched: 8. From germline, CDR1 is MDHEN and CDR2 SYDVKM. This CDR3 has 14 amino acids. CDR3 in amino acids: CASSPVRGHYEQYF. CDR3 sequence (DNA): TGTGCCAGCAGCCCCGTTAGGGGGCACTACGAGCAGTACTTC.

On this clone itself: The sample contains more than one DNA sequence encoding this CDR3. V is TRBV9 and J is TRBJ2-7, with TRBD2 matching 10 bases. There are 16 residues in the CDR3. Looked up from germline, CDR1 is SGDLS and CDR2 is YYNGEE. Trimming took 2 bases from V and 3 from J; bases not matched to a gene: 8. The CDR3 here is CASSVGALAGDYEQYF. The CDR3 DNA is TGTGCCAGCAGCGTGGGGGCGCTAGCGGGAGACTACGAGCAGTACTTC.

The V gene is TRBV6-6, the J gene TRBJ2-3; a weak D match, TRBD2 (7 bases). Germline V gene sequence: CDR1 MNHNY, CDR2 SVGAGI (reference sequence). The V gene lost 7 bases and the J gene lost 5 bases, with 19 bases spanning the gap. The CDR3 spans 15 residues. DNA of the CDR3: TGTGCCAGCAAGCCATGGGGGGGGCGCCAAGATACGCAGTATTTT. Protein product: CASKPWGGRQDTQYF.

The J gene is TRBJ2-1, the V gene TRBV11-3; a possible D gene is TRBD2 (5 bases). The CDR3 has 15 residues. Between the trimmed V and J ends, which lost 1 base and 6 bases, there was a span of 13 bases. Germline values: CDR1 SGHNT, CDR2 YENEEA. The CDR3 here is CASSLGLSSSNEQFF. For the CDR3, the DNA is TGTGCCAGCAGCTTAGGGCTTTCTAGCAGCAATGAGCAGTTCTTC.